Shown below are 25 T cell receptor beta chains from a single sample sequenced in a study of blood T cells in healthy people across ages. A J-beta primer mix and a sample-barcoded 5' primer were used in a second PCR of roughly 7 to 12 cycles. MiXCR, run by TCRdb on the 5' RACE reads, gives a single entry per CDR3 protein. There are 730,000 or so distinct CDR3 sequences in the sample; 35% to 45% occur only once, and 20% lies in the top ten. Sequencing was done on a sample of blood. These receptors came from a woman between 55 and 75 years old in good health.

Concerning this clonotype itself: This may be a read error, as it is one base from a much larger clone. The genes are TRBV29-1 and TRBJ2-5, with 8 bases that match TRBD2. The ends lost 7 bases at V and 11 bases at J; junction bases unmatched: 15. The germline CDR1 and CDR2 sequences are SQVTM and ANQGSEA. The CDR3 has 13 residues. The CDR3 nucleotides read TGCAGCGGGACTAGCATCCAACTCACCAAGCAGTACTTC. Translated: CSGTSIQLTKQYF.

The chain couples TRBV25-1 to TRBJ2-3, with 12 bases fitting TRBD2. There are 16 residues in the CDR3. CDR1 MGHDK and CDR2 SYGVNS come from the germline V gene. With V trimmed by 4 bases and J by 5 bases, 7 bases remained unmatched. The CDR3 DNA reads as TGTGCCAGCAGTGCACCGGGACTAGCGGGTTTAGATACGCAGTATTTT. Protein product: CASSAPGLAGLDTQYF.

The chain links TRBV9 to TRBJ1-6, with TRBD1 identical over 7 bases. Trimming removed 2 bases from V and 9 bases from J; junction bases left unmatched: 11. CDR1 is SGDLS, CDR2 YYNGEE, per germline. This CDR3 region has 16 residues. The DNA for the CDR3 is TGTGCCAGCAGCGTGGGACAGCTTCCCACGGGTTCACCCCTCCACTTT. Translating it yields CASSVGQLPTGSPLHF.

This clonotype came up a few times. The limits of the CDR3 on the DNA are not certain, so only TCRdb's listed CDR3 is given. The V call is TRBV20-1, the J call TRBJ2-1; TRBD1, as called in the table, went unchecked against the DNA. The CDR3 is 14 residues long, counting both termini. Germline CDR1 DFQATT, CDR2 SNEGSKA (reference sequence). The CDR3 sequence is CSASGQGGVETQFF.

The gene calls are TRBV20-1 and TRBJ2-7, with D possibly being TRBD2 (7 bases). Germline V CDR1 and CDR2: DFQATT, SNEGSKA (reference sequence). The V end lost 6 bases, the J end lost 7 bases, and 16 bases lay between the germline ends. CDR3 size: 12 residues. CDR3 residues: CSAGGGNNEQYF. The CDR3 DNA sequence: TGCAGTGCAGGGGGGGGCAACAATGAGCAGTACTTC.

The rearrangement uses TRBV7-8 and TRBJ2-3; no definite D call. Trimming left V 4 bases short and J 10 bases short, with 12 bases between. The CDR3 runs to 12 residues. The germline V gene encodes CDR1 SGHVS and CDR2 FQNEAQ. The CDR3 DNA follows: TGTGCCAGCAGCTCAGAGATGTTCCCGCAGTATTTT. Translation: CASSSEMFPQYF.

The chain joins TRBV29-1 to TRBJ1-1; the D gene is possibly TRBD1 (5 bases). There are 15 residues in the CDR3. V was cut by 3 bases and J by 0 bases, with 14 bases left in between. Germline assignment: CDR1 SQVTM and CDR2 ANQGSEA. Written as DNA, the CDR3 is TGCAGCGTTGACCCTGGGGACTCCATGAACACTGAAGCTTTCTTT. Protein product: CSVDPGDSMNTEAFF.

This clonotype was seen a few times. In DNA form, the CDR3 reads TGTGCCAGCAGTCCTCAGGCGGTCTACAGAAACATTCAGTACTTC. Translated, it gives CASSPQAVYRNIQYF. The rearrangement joins TRBV5-5 to TRBJ2-4; D gene uncertain. This CDR3 has 15 amino acids. Germline V gene lookup returns CDR1 SGHKS and CDR2 YYEKEE (reference sequence). Trimming left V 5 bases short and J 6 bases short, with 18 bases between.

This clonotype was observed a few times. The genes are TRBV5-1 and TRBJ2-3; no clear D gene. Trimming cost V 0 bases and J 0 bases, with 8 bases left between them. The CDR3 has 15 amino acids. Per the germline V gene, CDR1 is SGHRS and CDR2 is YFSETQ. CDR3 in DNA: TGCGCCAGCAGCTTGGTGGGAAGGAGCACAGATACGCAGTATTTT. Translating gives CASSLVGRSTDTQYF.

The rearrangement links TRBV21-1 to TRBJ2-5; TRBD1 reflects the table's D call only, with no check against the DNA. TRBV21-1 is listed as a pseudogene. CDR3 length: 15 amino acids. CDR3 in amino acids: CASSSSGRPTETQYF. The DNA of the CDR3 is TGTGCCAGCAGCAGCTCGGGACGCCCGACGGAGACCCAGTACTTC.

This clonotype was counted only a few times. This chain connects TRBV4-2 to TRBJ2-3; 7 bases are shared with TRBD2. CDR3 size: 13 residues. The junction had 5 bases not matched to a gene; V was cut back by 0 bases and J by 11 bases. The germline gives CDR1 LGHNA, CDR2 YNFKEQ. The CDR3 DNA reads as TGTGCCAGCAGCCAAGATCCGGCTAGCGGGCAGTATTTT. This codes for CASSQDPASGQYF.

The chain couples TRBV25-1 to TRBJ2-1; D possibly corresponds to TRBD1 (7 bases). Germline V lookup: CDR1 MGHDK, CDR2 SYGVNS. This CDR3 has 14 amino acids. V gave up 4 bases and J gave up 7 bases, with 14 bases separating them. CDR3 sequence reads: CASSAPTGRNEQFF. In DNA, the CDR3 is TGTGCCAGCAGTGCTCCGACAGGGAGGAATGAGCAGTTCTTC.

The rearrangement uses TRBV13 and TRBJ2-1; 7 positions match TRBD2. V shed 5 bases and J 2 bases; nucleotides not matched to a gene: 15. The CDR3 consists of 18 residues. Per the germline V gene, CDR1 is PRHDT and CDR2 is FYEKMQ (reference sequence). CDR3 loop: CASSHSMGEGSAYNEQFF. In DNA form, the CDR3 reads TGTGCCAGCAGCCATAGTATGGGGGAGGGCAGTGCCTACAATGAGCAGTTCTTC.

A few counts support this clonotype. The chain uses TRBV9 and TRBJ2-1; 9 bases match TRBD2. The CDR3 has 16 amino acids. The ends lost 4 bases at V and 5 bases at J; junction bases unmatched: 10. Germline-derived CDR1 and CDR2 are SGDLS and YYNGEE. The CDR3 is CASSPSSGRSNNEQFF. Written as DNA, the CDR3 is TGTGCCAGCAGCCCCTCCAGCGGGAGGTCTAACAATGAGCAGTTCTTC. The entire variable domain, with the rest obtained from reference TRBV9 and TRBJ2-1, is as follows: DSGVTQTPKHLITATGQRVTLRCSPRSGDLSVYWYQQSLDQGLQFLIQYYNGEERAKGNILERFSAQQFPDLHSELNLSSLELGDSALYFCASSPSSGRSNNEQFFGPGTRLTVL.

This clonotype was seen repeatedly, ten times or more. CDR3 residues: CASSPGTLINNEQFF. The CDR3, as DNA: TGTGCCAGCAGCCCAGGGACTCTTATCAACAATGAGCAGTTCTTC. The V call is TRBV6-5, the J call TRBJ2-1; tentatively, D is TRBD2 (6 bases). The germline gives CDR1 MNHEY, CDR2 SVGAGI. This CDR3 comprises 15 residues. Trimming pared 6 bases from V and 5 bases from J, leaving 17 bases between.

The chain uses TRBV7-6 and TRBJ2-1, with 15 bases identical to TRBD2. The germline CDR1 and CDR2 sequences are SGHVS and FNYEAQ. V lost 4 bases and J lost 5; bases outside the gene matches: 15. The CDR3 is 20 residues long. Here the CDR3 reads CASSSTPGLAGGHTHNEQFF. DNA of the CDR3: TGTGCCAGCAGCTCAACGCCGGGACTAGCGGGGGGCCATACCCACAATGAGCAGTTCTTC.

V usage is TRBV28 and J usage is TRBJ2-3; 8 nucleotides align to TRBD2. With V trimmed by 1 base and J by 4 bases, 7 bases remained unmatched. This CDR3 spans 16 amino acids. Germline loops: CDR1 MDHEN, CDR2 SYDVKM. CDR3 DNA: TGTGCCAGCAGTTTATCGGCAGCGGGAGTTTCAGATACGCAGTATTTT. Residues: CASSLSAAGVSDTQYF.

This clonotype was recorded at least ten times. V usage is TRBV7-9 and J usage is TRBJ1-5; no definite D call. Trimming took 0 bases from V and 5 from J, leaving 5 bases between them. CDR1 is SEHNR and CDR2 is FQNEAQ in the germline V gene (reference sequence). This CDR3 is built from 13 residues. DNA of the CDR3: TGTGCCAGCAGCTTAGCCGAGTATCAGCCCCAGCATTTT. Protein: CASSLAEYQPQHF. The full variable domain, with the rest looked up from reference TRBV7-9 and TRBJ1-5, is DTGVSQNPRHKITKRGQNVTFRCDPISEHNRLYWYRQTLGQGPEFLTYFQNEAQLEKSRLLSDRFSAERPKGSFSTLEIQRTEQGDSAMYLCASSLAEYQPQHFGDGTRLSIL.

The J gene is TRBJ1-6, the V gene TRBV5-1, with D possibly matching TRBD1 (6 bases). CDR1 and CDR2 (germline): SGHRS, YFSETQ. The CDR3 spans 14 residues. Trimming stripped 4 bases from V and 7 bases from J, with 12 bases between. The CDR3 spells CASSGGDRNSPLHF. The CDR3 bases are TGCGCCAGCAGCGGAGGTGACAGGAATTCACCCCTCCACTTT. The full variable domain, its missing parts supplied by reference TRBV5-1 and TRBJ1-6, is KAGVTQTPRYLIKTRGQQVTLSCSPISGHRSVSWYQQTPGQGLQFLFEYFSETQRNKGNFPGRFSGRQFSNSRSEMNVSTLELGDSALYLCASSGGDRNSPLHFGNGTRLTVT.

This rearrangement joins TRBV4-3 to TRBJ1-1; D gene ambiguous. CDR1 and CDR2 (germline): LGHNA, YSLEER. This CDR3 is built from 14 residues. The V gene lost 2 bases and the J gene lost 4 bases, with 11 bases spanning the gap. The CDR3 DNA reads as TGCGCCAGCAGCCAAACGACGGATGGCACTGAAGCTTTCTTT. It codes for CASSQTTDGTEAFF.

This clonotype appeared a few times. CDR3: CASSYSGSGYNSPLHF. CDR3 coding DNA: TGTGCCAGCAGTTACTCAGGATCGGGGTATAATTCACCCCTCCACTTT. The chain couples TRBV6-5 to TRBJ1-6, with D uncertain. Trimming took 0 bases from V and 4 from J, leaving 10 bases between them. Germline CDR1 MNHEY, CDR2 SVGAGI. The CDR3 loop spans 16 amino acids.

The V and J genes are TRBV5-6 and TRBJ1-5; D is perhaps TRBD1 (5 bases). The CDR3 loop spans 13 amino acids. Germline V CDR1 and CDR2: SGHDT, YYEEEE. Trimming pared 4 bases from V and 5 bases from J, leaving 10 bases between. CDR3 loop: CASSGVGDQPQHF. The CDR3 DNA reads TGTGCCAGCAGCGGGGTGGGGGATCAGCCCCAGCATTTT. The whole variable domain, filled in from reference TRBV5-6 and TRBJ1-5, reads DAGVTQSPTHLIKTRGQQVTLRCSPKSGHDTVSWYQQALGQGPQFIFQYYEEEERQRGNFPDRFSGHQFPNYSSELNVNALLLGDSALYLCASSGVGDQPQHFGDGTRLSIL.

The DNA of the CDR3 is TGTGCCAGCATTCTCGACGGGGGCCAAGAGACCCAGTACTTC. Protein product: CASILDGGQETQYF. The V and J genes are TRBV12-3 or TRBV12-4 and TRBJ2-5; TRBD2 might be the D (6 bases). The CDR3 is made up of 14 amino acids. Trimming removed 7 bases at V and 1 base at J, with 13 bases between.

This clonotype was seen more than once but under ten times. This may stem from a read error, because a much larger clone lies one nucleotide away. The rearrangement uses TRBV20-1 and TRBJ2-3; TRBD1 matches 7 bases. Germline V lookup: CDR1 DFQATT, CDR2 SNEGSKA (reference sequence). After removal of 0 bases from V and 0 bases from J, the junction contained 3 bases not matched to a gene. This CDR3 is built from 15 residues. CDR3 loop: CSAREGGQSTDTQYF. Here the CDR3 DNA reads TGCAGTGCTAGAGAAGGGGGCCAGAGCACAGATACGCAGTATTTT.

This rearrangement joins TRBV6-6 to TRBJ2-1, with 9 bases fitting TRBD2. The length of the CDR3 is 16 residues. Germline V gene data show CDR1 as MNHNY and CDR2 as SVGAGI (reference sequence). The junction had 9 bases not matched to a gene; V was cut back by 2 bases and J by 7 bases. The CDR3 DNA reads TGTGCCAGCAGTTACCCTATAGCGGGAGTGGGTAATGAGCAGTTCTTC. Translating it yields CASSYPIAGVGNEQFF.